This T cell receptor beta chain is from a study of post-analysis software for immune sequencing data. TCR beta cDNA libraries had unique molecular identifiers. TCRdb recomputed calls from the PCR reads with MiXCR, one row per CDR3 protein. There are roughly 400,000 distinct CDR3 sequences in the sample; approximately 37% occur only once, and roughly 8.2% lies in the top ten. V shed 0 bases and J 2 bases; nucleotides not matched to a gene: 15. The V gene's germline CDR1 is LGHNA and CDR2 YNFKEQ. This CDR3 is 22 amino acids long. General study points: Patients showed TRBV5-6, TRBV5-1 and TRBV20-1 among 4 or 5 TRBV segments more frequent than in controls.

As for this clonotype: Antigen unknown.

The chain has TRBV4-2 and TRBJ2-6; 11 nucleotides agree with TRBD2. The TCR was taken from a girl aged 2-9 years with multiple sclerosis. The sample comprised blood. The CDR3 reads CASSQDLEGVAGGPAGANVLTF. CDR3 DNA: TGTGCCAGCAGCCAAGATTTAGAGGGGGTAGCGGGAGGGCCTGCTGGGGCCAACGTCCTGACTTTC.